Following are 31 T cell receptor beta chains from one sample sequenced in a study of cytomegalovirus exposure and HLA in healthy donors. Primers: 60 Vbeta forward and 13 Jbeta reverse. Sequenced by immunoSEQ multiplex PCR; TCRdb stores in-frame clones only, minus some. The sample has 250,000 to 350,000 clones, 86% seen once. The sample was PBMCs. These receptors all come from a man aged 35 to 55 in good health and CMV-seropositive.

On this clone: Other DNA sequences of this sample code for an identical CDR3. This sequence joins TRBV27 and TRBJ2-1, with 9 bases that match TRBD2. Losses at the gene ends were 2 bases for V and 4 bases for J; bases not matched to a gene: 3. The CDR3 spans 15 residues. Germline CDR1 is MNHEY and CDR2 is SMNVEV (reference sequence). The CDR3: CASSLETSGYNEQFF. The DNA of the CDR3 is TGTGCCAGCAGTTTAGAGACTAGCGGATACAATGAGCAGTTCTTC.

The genes are TRBV5-6 and TRBJ1-1; TRBD1 agrees at 7 bases. The length of the CDR3 is 15 residues. The V gene end was trimmed by 0 bases and the J gene end by 4 bases; junction bases not matched to a gene: 6. Germline assignment: CDR1 SGHDT and CDR2 YYEEEE. The CDR3: CASSLDRGLITEAFF. The DNA of the CDR3 is TGTGCCAGCAGCTTGGACAGGGGATTGATCACTGAAGCTTTCTTT.

The CDR3 spells CASARLEGQPRESTEAFF. The CDR3 region has the DNA TGTGCCAGCGCCCGACTGGAAGGACAGCCAAGGGAGTCTACTGAAGCTTTCTTT. The chain recombines TRBV5-6 with TRBJ1-1; D is perhaps TRBD1 (6 bases). The CDR3 runs to 18 residues. Germline lookup yields CDR1 SGHDT and CDR2 YYEEEE. With 7 bases removed from V and 5 bases from J, the gap between germline ends came to 30 bases.

The V gene is TRBV4-2, the J gene TRBJ2-6; no clear D gene. Germline V gene data show CDR1 as LGHNA and CDR2 as YNFKEQ. Trimming removed 0 bases from V and 4 bases from J, with 13 bases in between. The CDR3 length is 17 residues. CDR3 sequence: CASSQEGGSPGANVLTF. CDR3 DNA sequence: TGTGCCAGCAGCCAAGAAGGCGGTAGCCCGGGGGCCAACGTCCTGACTTTC.

The table lists this clone with a few counts. CDR3 loop: CASSPGAGELFF. CDR3 DNA sequence: TGTGCCAGCAGCCCAGGGGCCGGGGAGCTGTTTTTT. The V gene is TRBV6-5, the J gene TRBJ2-2, with a possible D match to TRBD1 (6 bases). The CDR3 has 12 residues. CDR1 is MNHEY and CDR2 is SVGAGI in the germline V gene. V lost 6 bases to trimming and J lost 6 bases, with 8 bases between them.

The J gene is TRBJ2-7, the V gene TRBV7-8; 11 bases map to TRBD2. This CDR3 region has 16 residues. V trimming: 5 bases; J trimming: 3 bases; junction bases outside the gene matches: 9. Germline CDR1 is SGHVS and CDR2 is FQNEAQ. For the CDR3, the DNA is TGTGCCAGCAGCCGCCGTCTAGCGGGAGGAGTCTACGAGCAGTACTTC. It specifies CASSRRLAGGVYEQYF.

This clone was observed a single time. This chain links TRBV19 with TRBJ2-7; 10 bases align to TRBD1. Trimming took 5 bases from V and 1 from J; bases not matched to a gene: 5. Looked up from germline, CDR1 is LNHDA and CDR2 is SQIVND (reference sequence). The length of the CDR3 is 15 residues. DNA for the CDR3: TGTGCCAGTAGTGCAGGGACAGGGGATTCCTACGAGCAGTACTTC. Translating it yields CASSAGTGDSYEQYF.

This clone was counted a few times. V gene TRBV7-2 combines with J gene TRBJ2-1, with D possibly matching TRBD1 (6 bases). Germline CDR1 reads SGHTA; CDR2 reads FQGNSA. V lost 2 bases and J lost 5, with 10 bases in between. This CDR3 has 14 residues. CDR3 DNA sequence: TGTGCCAGCAGCTTACAGGGGCCCCACAATGAGCAGTTCTTC. Its translation: CASSLQGPHNEQFF.

The chain recombines TRBV19 with TRBJ1-1; 7 bases align to TRBD1. The CDR3 totals 15 residues. Unmatched junction bases numbered 6, after V lost 1 base and J lost 4 bases. The germline V gene has CDR1 LNHDA and CDR2 SQIVND (reference sequence). CDR3 amino acids: CASSIVAGGGTEAFF. The DNA for the CDR3 is TGTGCCAGTAGTATAGTAGCAGGGGGTGGCACTGAAGCTTTCTTT.

The chain recombines TRBV13 with TRBJ2-2; unclear D gene. Germline CDR1 reads PRHDT; CDR2 reads FYEKMQ (reference sequence). Trimming stripped 5 bases from V and 2 bases from J, with 9 bases between. The CDR3 runs 14 residues. The CDR3: CASSPQHNTGELFF. CDR3 nucleotide sequence: TGTGCCAGCAGCCCACAACACAACACCGGGGAGCTGTTTTTT. Full variable domain (missing parts from reference TRBV13 and TRBJ2-2): AAGVIQSPRHLIKEKRETATLKCYPIPRHDTVYWYQQGPGQDPQFLISFYEKMQSDKGSIPDRFSAQQFSDYHSELNMSSLELGDSALYFCASSPQHNTGELFFGEGSRLTVL.

The rearrangement joins TRBV7-2 to TRBJ1-5; TRBD1 matches 7 bases. This CDR3 is built from 16 residues. The germline V gene has CDR1 SGHTA and CDR2 FQGNSA. V trimming: 1 base; J trimming: 7 bases; junction bases outside the gene matches: 10. The CDR3 loop is CASSLGRRGRQQPQHF. The DNA of the CDR3 is TGTGCCAGCAGCTTAGGTAGGAGGGGGCGACAGCAGCCCCAGCATTTT.

This chain connects TRBV10-3 to TRBJ2-3; 7 nucleotides line up with TRBD2. The junction had 3 bases not matched to a gene; V was cut back by 6 bases and J by 0 bases. This CDR3 is 14 amino acids long. Germline lookup yields CDR1 ENHRY and CDR2 SYGVKD. The CDR3 region is CAIRVAGSTDTQYF. The CDR3 nucleotides are TGTGCCATCAGGGTAGCGGGTAGCACAGATACGCAGTATTTT.

This clone was seen just once. This chain joins TRBV7-9 and TRBJ2-7, with D possibly matching TRBD2 (6 bases). V lost 4 bases, J lost 0 bases, and 16 bases lay in between. The length of the CDR3 is 16 residues. The germline V gene has CDR1 SEHNR and CDR2 FQNEAQ (reference sequence). This chain's CDR3 is CASSSSYSGSSYEQYF. Written as DNA, the CDR3 is TGTGCCAGCAGCTCCTCATATAGCGGATCCTCCTACGAGCAGTACTTC.

In this sample, this clone turned up once. V is TRBV7-3 and J is TRBJ2-7, with TRBD1 matching 10 bases. Losses at the gene ends were 5 bases for V and 3 bases for J; bases not matched to a gene: 4. Germline loops: CDR1 SGHTA, CDR2 FQGTGA. The CDR3 is made up of 14 amino acids. Here the CDR3 DNA reads TGTGCCAGCAGCCCCCGGGACAGGGGCTACGAGCAGTACTTC. Its translation is CASSPRDRGYEQYF. Based on the CDR3 plus reference TRBV7-3 and TRBJ2-7, the full variable domain is GAGVSQTPSNKVTEKGKYVELRCDPISGHTALYWYRQSLGQGPEFLIYFQGTGAADDSGLPNDRFFAVRPEGSVSTLKIQRTERGDSAVYLCASSPRDRGYEQYFGPGTRLTVT.

CDR3 residues: CASSLDARGREQYF. The CDR3 coding sequence is TGCGCCAGCAGCTTGGATGCCAGGGGGAGAGAGCAGTACTTC. The V call is TRBV5-1, the J call TRBJ2-7, with 7 bases matching TRBD1. Trimming cost V 0 bases and J 7 bases; bases outside gene matches: 7. Germline CDR1 is SGHRS and CDR2 is YFSETQ. The CDR3 length is 14 residues.

The chain recombines TRBV29-1 with TRBJ2-7; possible D gene TRBD1, 6 bases. V shed 7 bases and J shed 0 bases, with 10 bases lying between them. Germline V gene sequence: CDR1 SQVTM, CDR2 ANQGSEA. The length of the CDR3 is 12 residues. CDR3 coding DNA: TGCAGCGCTGTGACAGGCTCCTACGAGCAGTACTTC. Translated, it gives CSAVTGSYEQYF.

V is TRBV7-2 and J is TRBJ1-2; TRBD1 aligns across 9 bases. The CDR3 length is 18 residues. With V trimmed by 0 bases and J by 2 bases, 10 bases remained unmatched. Looked up from germline, CDR1 is SGHTA and CDR2 is FQGNSA. Here the CDR3 DNA reads TGTGCCAGCAGCTTAGCGCTTTGGACAGGGGTTCTCAACTATGGCTACACCTTC. Translated: CASSLALWTGVLNYGYTF. Filled out from reference TRBV7-2 and TRBJ1-2, the complete variable domain reads GAGVSQSPSNKVTEKGKDVELRCDPISGHTALYWYRQSLGQGLEFLIYFQGNSAPDKSGLPSDRFSAERTGGSVSTLTIQRTQQEDSAVYLCASSLALWTGVLNYGYTFGSGTRLTVV.

The chain has TRBV7-8 and TRBJ2-2, with 7 bases aligning to TRBD1. Germline V gene sequence: CDR1 SGHVS, CDR2 FQNEAQ. CDR3 length: 19 residues. V gave up 5 bases and J gave up 0 bases; unmatched junction bases: 15. The chain's CDR3 is CASSRPSTGTRPNTGELFF. DNA of the CDR3: TGTGCCAGCAGCCGACCATCGACAGGGACCCGACCGAACACCGGGGAGCTGTTTTTT.

J is TRBJ2-1 and V is TRBV5-1, with D unresolved. Trimming removed 4 bases from V and 0 bases from J, with 11 bases in between. This CDR3 contains 15 residues. Germline V gene lookup returns CDR1 SGHRS and CDR2 YFSETQ. CDR3 nucleotides: TGCGCCAGCAGCGGTGGGCGATACTCCTACAATGAGCAGTTCTTC. Residues: CASSGGRYSYNEQFF.

This clone occurred once. J is TRBJ1-1 and V is TRBV27, with unresolved D. Trimming took off 2 bases at V and 8 bases at J, with 9 bases between the two ends. CDR3 length: 12 residues. CDR1 MNHEY and CDR2 SMNVEV come from the germline V gene (reference sequence). This CDR3 is CASSLLGGEAFF. CDR3 bases: TGTGCCAGCAGTTTACTAGGCGGCGAAGCTTTCTTT.

Here the CDR3 reads CASSLASMGQGSYEQYF. The CDR3 DNA is TGTGCCAGCAGCTTAGCGTCGATGGGACAGGGCTCCTACGAGCAGTACTTC. The J gene is TRBJ2-7, the V gene TRBV7-6; 9 nucleotides match TRBD1. CDR3 size: 17 residues. Looked up from germline, CDR1 is SGHVS and CDR2 is FNYEAQ. Unmatched junction bases numbered 6, after V lost 0 bases and J lost 0 bases.

This chain links TRBV7-9 with TRBJ2-3, with 13 bases that match TRBD2. This CDR3 is 17 amino acids long. Germline-derived CDR1 and CDR2 are SEHNR and FQNEAQ (reference sequence). V lost 3 bases to trimming and J lost 3 bases; unmatched junction nucleotides: 6. CDR3 amino acids: CASSFGLAGVGTDTQYF. For the CDR3, the DNA is TGTGCCAGCAGCTTCGGACTAGCGGGAGTGGGGACAGATACGCAGTATTTT.

The V call is TRBV4-2, the J call TRBJ2-2; 12 nucleotides line up with TRBD2. Germline values: CDR1 LGHNA, CDR2 YNFKEQ. The CDR3 loop spans 19 amino acids. After removal of 0 bases from V and 1 base from J, the junction contained 6 bases not matched to a gene. CDR3 nucleotides: TGTGCCAGCAGCCAAGATTTGACTAGCGGGAGTCGGAACACCGGGGAGCTGTTTTTT. It specifies CASSQDLTSGSRNTGELFF.

CDR3 nucleotides: TGTGCCAGCAGTTTATGGGGGACAGGGAATGAAAAACTGTTTTTT. Amino acid sequence: CASSLWGTGNEKLFF. The chain carries TRBV27 and TRBJ1-4, with 9 nucleotides matching TRBD1. Germline CDR1 and CDR2: MNHEY and SMNVEV (reference sequence). With V trimmed by 1 base and J by 5 bases, 2 bases remained unmatched. The CDR3 runs 15 residues.

J is TRBJ2-7 and V is TRBV20-1; D not certain. CDR3 length: 11 amino acids. Germline V gene lookup returns CDR1 DFQATT and CDR2 SNEGSKA (reference sequence). CDR3 in amino acids: CSGFGSGEQYF. The CDR3 bases are TGCAGCGGGTTTGGGTCCGGCGAGCAGTACTTC.

The rearrangement links TRBV7-2 to TRBJ1-3, with D unclear. V lost 5 bases and J 2 bases, leaving 10 bases between the germline ends. The CDR3 runs 14 residues. Germline assignment: CDR1 SGHTA and CDR2 FQGNSA. The CDR3, as DNA: TGTGCCAGCAGCCTGACTCTCCCTGGAAACACCATATATTTT. It yields the protein CASSLTLPGNTIYF.

This clone occurred once. The CDR3 here is CASGEEPQHF. CDR3 DNA sequence: TGTGCCAGTGGGGAGGAGCCCCAGCATTTT. The chain has TRBV19 and TRBJ1-5; D gene unclear. Germline CDR1 reads LNHDA; CDR2 reads SQIVND (reference sequence). The CDR3 spans 10 residues. The ends were cut back, 8 bases at V and 8 bases at J, with 7 bases in the middle.

This chain uses TRBV27 with TRBJ2-1; possibly TRBD2 for D (7 bases). The V end was cut by 3 bases, the J end by 9 bases, with 21 bases between. Germline V gene sequence: CDR1 MNHEY, CDR2 SMNVEV (reference sequence). The CDR3 has 16 residues. The CDR3 sequence: CASSFRLAGVRGEQFF. The CDR3 DNA reads TGTGCCAGCAGTTTTCGACTAGCAGGAGTCAGGGGTGAGCAGTTCTTC.

This clone turned up a few times. This chain links TRBV28 with TRBJ1-2; 12 bases are shared with TRBD1. V lost 5 bases to trimming and J lost 4 bases; unmatched junction nucleotides: 8. This CDR3 comprises 16 residues. Germline V gives CDR1 MDHEN, CDR2 SYDVKM. This CDR3 reads CASSRTGTGGLYGYTF. Here the CDR3 DNA reads TGTGCCAGCAGTCGAACCGGGACAGGGGGCCTCTATGGCTACACCTTC.

This rearrangement joins TRBV27 to TRBJ1-1; D is perhaps TRBD1 (6 bases). V dropped 4 bases and J dropped 0 bases, with 12 bases sitting between them. Germline V gene data show CDR1 as MNHEY and CDR2 as SMNVEV (reference sequence). The CDR3 sequence is 15 residues long. CDR3 DNA sequence: TGTGCCAGCAGTTCACTGACAGGCTTGAACACTGAAGCTTTCTTT. Its translation: CASSSLTGLNTEAFF.

This rearrangement joins TRBV6-6 to TRBJ2-5, with 10 bases aligning to TRBD2. The length of the CDR3 is 16 residues. Germline CDR1 is MNHNY and CDR2 is SVGAGI (reference sequence). J gave up 1 base and V 7 bases, and 9 bases lay outside the gene matches. The CDR3 nucleotides are TGTGCCAGCACCCCCGGGCGACTAGCGGGCCAAGAGACCCAGTACTTC. This sequence encodes CASTPGRLAGQETQYF.